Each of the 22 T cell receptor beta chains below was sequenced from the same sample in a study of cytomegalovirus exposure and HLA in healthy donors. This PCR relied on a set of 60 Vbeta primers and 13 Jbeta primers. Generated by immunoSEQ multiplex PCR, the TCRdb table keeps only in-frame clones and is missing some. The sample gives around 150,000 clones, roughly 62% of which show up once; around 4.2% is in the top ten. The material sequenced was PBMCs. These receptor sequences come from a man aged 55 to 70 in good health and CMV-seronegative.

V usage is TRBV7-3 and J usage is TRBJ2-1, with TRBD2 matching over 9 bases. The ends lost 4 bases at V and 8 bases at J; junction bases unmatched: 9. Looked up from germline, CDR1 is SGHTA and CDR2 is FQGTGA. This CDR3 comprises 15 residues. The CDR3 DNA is TGTGCCAGCAGCTACGGGGGGACTAGCTTCGATGAGCAGTTCTTC. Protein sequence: CASSYGGTSFDEQFF.

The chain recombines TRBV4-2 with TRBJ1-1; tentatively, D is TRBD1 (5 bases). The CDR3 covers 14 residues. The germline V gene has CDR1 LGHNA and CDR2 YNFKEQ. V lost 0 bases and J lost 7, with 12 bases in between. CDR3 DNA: TGTGCCAGCAGCCAAGATCGGGGGTCGGATGAAGCTTTCTTT. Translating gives CASSQDRGSDEAFF.

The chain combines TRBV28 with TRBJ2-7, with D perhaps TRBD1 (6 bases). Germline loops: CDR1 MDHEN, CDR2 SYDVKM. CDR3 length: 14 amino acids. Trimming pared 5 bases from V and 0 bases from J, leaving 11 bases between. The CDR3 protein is CASSPGTSSYEQYF. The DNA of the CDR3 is TGTGCCAGCAGTCCGGGGACAAGCTCCTACGAGCAGTACTTC.

As DNA, the CDR3 is TGCGCCAGCAGCTTGGGGGGGCAGTATGAAAAACTGTTTTTT. It encodes CASSLGGQYEKLFF. The chain links TRBV5-1 to TRBJ1-4; possibly TRBD1 for D (6 bases). Germline CDR1 and CDR2: SGHRS and YFSETQ. Trimming removed 0 bases at V and 6 bases at J, with 9 bases between. CDR3 length: 14 amino acids.

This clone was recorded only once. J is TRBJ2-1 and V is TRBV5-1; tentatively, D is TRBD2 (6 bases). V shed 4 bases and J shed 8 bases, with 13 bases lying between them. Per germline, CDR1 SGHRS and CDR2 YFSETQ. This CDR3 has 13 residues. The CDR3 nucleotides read TGCGCCAGCAGCCAAGCACTAGCCGATGAGCAGTTCTTC. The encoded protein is CASSQALADEQFF.

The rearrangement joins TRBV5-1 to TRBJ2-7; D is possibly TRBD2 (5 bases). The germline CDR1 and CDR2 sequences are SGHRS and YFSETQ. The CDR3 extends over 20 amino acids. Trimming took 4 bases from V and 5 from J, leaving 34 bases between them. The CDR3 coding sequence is TGCGCCAGCAGCCCCGAGCGGCAGGCCGCCCTCACCCTTTCCAATAACGAGCAGTACTTC. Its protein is CASSPERQAALTLSNNEQYF.

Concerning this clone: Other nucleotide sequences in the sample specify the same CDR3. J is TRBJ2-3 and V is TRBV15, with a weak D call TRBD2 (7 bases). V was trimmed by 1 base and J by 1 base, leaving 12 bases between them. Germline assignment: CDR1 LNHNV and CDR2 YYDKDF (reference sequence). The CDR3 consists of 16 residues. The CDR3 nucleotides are TGTGCCACCAGCAGAGTCGGAGGGGGGGGCACAGATACGCAGTATTTT. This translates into CATSRVGGGGTDTQYF. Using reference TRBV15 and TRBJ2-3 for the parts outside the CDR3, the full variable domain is DAMVIQNPRYQVTQFGKPVTLSCSQTLNHNVMYWYQQKSSQAPKLLFHYYDKDFNNEADTPDNFQSRRPNTSFCFLDIRSPGLGDTAMYLCATSRVGGGGTDTQYFGPGTRLTVL.

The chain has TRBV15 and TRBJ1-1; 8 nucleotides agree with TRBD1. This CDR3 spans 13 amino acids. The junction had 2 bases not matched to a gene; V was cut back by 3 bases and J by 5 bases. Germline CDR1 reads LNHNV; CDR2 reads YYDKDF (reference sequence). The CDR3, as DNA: TGTGCCACCAGCAGGACAGGGGAGACTGAAGCTTTCTTT. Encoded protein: CATSRTGETEAFF.

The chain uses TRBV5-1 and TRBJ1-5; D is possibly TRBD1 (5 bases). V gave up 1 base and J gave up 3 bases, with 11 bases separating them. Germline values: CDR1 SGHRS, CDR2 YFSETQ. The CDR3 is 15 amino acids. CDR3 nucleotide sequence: TGCGCCAGCAGCTTGATGCCGGGGGTCAATCAGCCCCAGCATTTT. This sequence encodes CASSLMPGVNQPQHF. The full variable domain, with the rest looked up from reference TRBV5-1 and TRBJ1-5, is KAGVTQTPRYLIKTRGQQVTLSCSPISGHRSVSWYQQTPGQGLQFLFEYFSETQRNKGNFPGRFSGRQFSNSRSEMNVSTLELGDSALYLCASSLMPGVNQPQHFGDGTRLSIL.

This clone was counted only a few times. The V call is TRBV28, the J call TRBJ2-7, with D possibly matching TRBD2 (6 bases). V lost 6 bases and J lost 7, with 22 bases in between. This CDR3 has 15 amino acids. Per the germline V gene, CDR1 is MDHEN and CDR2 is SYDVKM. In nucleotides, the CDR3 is TGTGCCAGCAGCCTAGGGCACGGGAGTACGGGTGAGCAGTACTTC. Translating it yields CASSLGHGSTGEQYF.

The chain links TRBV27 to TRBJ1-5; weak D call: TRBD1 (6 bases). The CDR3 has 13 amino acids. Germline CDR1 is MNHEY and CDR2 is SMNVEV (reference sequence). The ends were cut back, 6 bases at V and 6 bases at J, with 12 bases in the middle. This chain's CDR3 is CASSWGGRQPQHF. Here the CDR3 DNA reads TGTGCCAGCAGCTGGGGGGGGCGTCAGCCCCAGCATTTT.

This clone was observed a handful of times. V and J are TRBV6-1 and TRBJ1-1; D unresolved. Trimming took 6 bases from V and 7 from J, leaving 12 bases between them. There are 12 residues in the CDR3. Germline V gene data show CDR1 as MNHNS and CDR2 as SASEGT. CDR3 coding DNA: TGTGCCAGCAGCCGACATGCACGTGAAGCTTTCTTT. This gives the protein CASSRHAREAFF.

CDR3 sequence reads: CASSEIDSLDTQYF. The CDR3, as DNA: TGTGCCAGCAGTGAAATAGACAGCTTGGATACGCAGTATTTT. The rearrangement links TRBV6-1 to TRBJ2-3; a possible D gene is TRBD1 (5 bases). Germline V gives CDR1 MNHNS, CDR2 SASEGT. CDR3 length equals 14 residues. V gave up 2 bases and J gave up 6 bases, with 12 bases separating them.

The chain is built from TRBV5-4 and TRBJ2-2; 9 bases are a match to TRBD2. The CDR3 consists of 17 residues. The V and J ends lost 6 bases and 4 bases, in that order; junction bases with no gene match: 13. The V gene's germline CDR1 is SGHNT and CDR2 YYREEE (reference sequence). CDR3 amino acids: CASTGRGSGSRTGELFF. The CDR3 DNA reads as TGTGCCAGCACCGGGAGGGGTAGCGGGAGTCGCACCGGGGAGCTGTTTTTT.

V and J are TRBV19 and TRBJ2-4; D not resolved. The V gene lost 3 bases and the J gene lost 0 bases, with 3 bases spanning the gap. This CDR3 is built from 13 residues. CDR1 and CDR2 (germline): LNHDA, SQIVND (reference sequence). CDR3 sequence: CASSIQAKNIQYF. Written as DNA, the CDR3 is TGTGCCAGTAGTATCCAAGCCAAAAACATTCAGTACTTC.

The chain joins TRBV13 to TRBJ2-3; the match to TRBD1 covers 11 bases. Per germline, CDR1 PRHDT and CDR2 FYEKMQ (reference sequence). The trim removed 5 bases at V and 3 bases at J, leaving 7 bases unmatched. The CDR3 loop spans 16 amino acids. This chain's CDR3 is CASSPGQGARTDTQYF. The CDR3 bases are TGTGCCAGCAGCCCAGGACAGGGGGCGAGGACAGATACGCAGTATTTT.

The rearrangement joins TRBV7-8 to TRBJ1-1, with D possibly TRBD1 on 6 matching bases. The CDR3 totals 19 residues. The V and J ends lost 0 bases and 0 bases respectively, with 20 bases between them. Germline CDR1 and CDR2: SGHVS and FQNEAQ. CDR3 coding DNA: TGTGCCAGCAGCTTAGCGGATGGGAAAGAGGGGGACCTGAACACTGAAGCTTTCTTT. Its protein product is CASSLADGKEGDLNTEAFF.

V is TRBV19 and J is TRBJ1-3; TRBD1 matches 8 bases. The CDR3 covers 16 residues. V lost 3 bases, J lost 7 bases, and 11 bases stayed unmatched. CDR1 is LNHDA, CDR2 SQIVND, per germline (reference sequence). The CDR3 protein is CASSIRGQGTLNTIYF. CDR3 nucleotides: TGTGCCAGTAGTATTCGCGGACAGGGCACACTCAACACCATATATTTT.

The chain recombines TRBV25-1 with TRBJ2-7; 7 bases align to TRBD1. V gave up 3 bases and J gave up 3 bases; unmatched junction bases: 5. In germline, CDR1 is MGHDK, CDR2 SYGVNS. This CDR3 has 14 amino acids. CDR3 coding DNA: TGTGCCAGCAGTGATCCGACAGGGAACTACGAGCAGTACTTC. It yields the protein CASSDPTGNYEQYF.

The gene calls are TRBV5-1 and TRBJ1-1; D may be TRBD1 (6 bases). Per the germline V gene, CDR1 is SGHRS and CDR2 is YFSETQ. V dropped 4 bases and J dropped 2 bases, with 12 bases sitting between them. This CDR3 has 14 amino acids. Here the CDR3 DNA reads TGCGCCAGCAGCGACGGACAGTTTAACACTGAAGCTTTCTTT. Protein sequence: CASSDGQFNTEAFF.

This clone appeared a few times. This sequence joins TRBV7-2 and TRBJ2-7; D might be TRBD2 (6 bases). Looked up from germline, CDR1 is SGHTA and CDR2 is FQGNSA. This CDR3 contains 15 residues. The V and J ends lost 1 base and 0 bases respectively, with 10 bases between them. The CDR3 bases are TGTGCCAGCAGCTTAGAGGGACTGAGCTCCTACGAGCAGTACTTC. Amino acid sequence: CASSLEGLSSYEQYF.

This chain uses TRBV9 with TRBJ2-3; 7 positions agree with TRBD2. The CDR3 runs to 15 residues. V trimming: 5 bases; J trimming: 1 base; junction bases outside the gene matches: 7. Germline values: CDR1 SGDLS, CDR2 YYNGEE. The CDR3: CASSHREGGTDTQYF. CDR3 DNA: TGTGCCAGCAGTCATAGGGAGGGAGGCACAGATACGCAGTATTTT.